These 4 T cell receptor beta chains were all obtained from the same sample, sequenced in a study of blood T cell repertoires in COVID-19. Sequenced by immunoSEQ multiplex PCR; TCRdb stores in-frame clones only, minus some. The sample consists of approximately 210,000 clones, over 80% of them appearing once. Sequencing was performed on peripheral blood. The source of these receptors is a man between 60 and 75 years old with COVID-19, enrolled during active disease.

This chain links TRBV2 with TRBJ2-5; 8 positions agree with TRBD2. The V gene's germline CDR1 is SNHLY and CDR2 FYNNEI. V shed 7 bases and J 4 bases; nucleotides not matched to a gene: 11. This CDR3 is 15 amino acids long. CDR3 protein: CASTRQLAGRETQYF. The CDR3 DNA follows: TGTGCCAGCACCCGGCAGCTAGCGGGCAGAGAGACCCAGTACTTC.

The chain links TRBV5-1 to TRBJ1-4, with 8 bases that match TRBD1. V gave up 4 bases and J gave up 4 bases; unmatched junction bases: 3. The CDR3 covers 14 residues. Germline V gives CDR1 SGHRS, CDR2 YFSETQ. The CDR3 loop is CASSDTGGNEKLFF. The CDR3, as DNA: TGCGCCAGCAGCGATACAGGGGGTAATGAAAAACTGTTTTTT.

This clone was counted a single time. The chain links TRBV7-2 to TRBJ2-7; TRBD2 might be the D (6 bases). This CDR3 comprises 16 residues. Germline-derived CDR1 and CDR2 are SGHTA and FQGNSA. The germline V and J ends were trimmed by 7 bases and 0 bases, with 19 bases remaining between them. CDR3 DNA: TGTGCCAGCACCCAGGAGGGGCCTGGCCCCTCCTACGAGCAGTACTTC. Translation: CASTQEGPGPSYEQYF.

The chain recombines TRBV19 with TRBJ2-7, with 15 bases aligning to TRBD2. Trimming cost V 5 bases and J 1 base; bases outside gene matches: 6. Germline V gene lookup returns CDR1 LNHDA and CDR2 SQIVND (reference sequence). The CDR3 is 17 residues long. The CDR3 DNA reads TGTGCCAGTAGTTCGGGACTAGCGGGAGGTTTATCCTACGAGCAGTACTTC. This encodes CASSSGLAGGLSYEQYF.